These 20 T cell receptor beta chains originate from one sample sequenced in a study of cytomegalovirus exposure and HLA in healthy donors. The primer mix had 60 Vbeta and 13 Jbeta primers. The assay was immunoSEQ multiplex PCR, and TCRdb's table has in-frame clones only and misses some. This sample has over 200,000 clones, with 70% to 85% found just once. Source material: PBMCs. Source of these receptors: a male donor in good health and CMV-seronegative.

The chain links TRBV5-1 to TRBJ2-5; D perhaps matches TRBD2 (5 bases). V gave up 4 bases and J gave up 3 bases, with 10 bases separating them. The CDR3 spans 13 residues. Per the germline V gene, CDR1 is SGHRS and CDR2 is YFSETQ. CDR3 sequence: CASSPGIEETQYF. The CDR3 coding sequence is TGCGCCAGCAGCCCCGGGATTGAAGAGACCCAGTACTTC.

The CDR3 loop is CAGASISGANVLTF. CDR3 nucleotides: TGTGCCGGAGCTTCGATATCTGGGGCCAACGTCCTGACTTTC. The V gene is TRBV7-9, the J gene TRBJ2-6; D ambiguous. Germline CDR1 reads SEHNR; CDR2 reads FQNEAQ (reference sequence). V was pared by 11 bases and J by 1 base, with 12 bases between. The CDR3 is made up of 14 amino acids.

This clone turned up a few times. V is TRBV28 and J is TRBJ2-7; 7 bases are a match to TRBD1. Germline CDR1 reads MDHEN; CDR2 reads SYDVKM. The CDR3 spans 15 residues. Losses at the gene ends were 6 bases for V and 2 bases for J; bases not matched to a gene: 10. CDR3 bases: TGTGCCAGCAGGCCGGACAGGAACTTTCCCTACGAGCAGTACTTC. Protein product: CASRPDRNFPYEQYF.

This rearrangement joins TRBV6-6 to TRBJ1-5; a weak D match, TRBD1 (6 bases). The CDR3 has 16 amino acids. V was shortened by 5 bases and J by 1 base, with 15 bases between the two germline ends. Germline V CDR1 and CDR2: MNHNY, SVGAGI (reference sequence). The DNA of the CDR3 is TGTGCCAGCAGTACAACGGGTGACAGGAGCAATCAGCCCCAGCATTTT. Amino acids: CASSTTGDRSNQPQHF.

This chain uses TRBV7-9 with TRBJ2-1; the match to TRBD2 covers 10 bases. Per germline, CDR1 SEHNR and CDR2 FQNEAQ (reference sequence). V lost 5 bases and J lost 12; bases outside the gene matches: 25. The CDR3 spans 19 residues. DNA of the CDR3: TGTGCCAGCAGCCCCCGTCGGGCCTCGTCTAGCGGGAGCAGGTTAATGCAGTTCTTC. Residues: CASSPRRASSSGSRLMQFF.

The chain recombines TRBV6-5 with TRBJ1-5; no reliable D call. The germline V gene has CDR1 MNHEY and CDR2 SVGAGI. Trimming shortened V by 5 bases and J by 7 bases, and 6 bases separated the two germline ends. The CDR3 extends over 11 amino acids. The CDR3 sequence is CASSQIQPQHF. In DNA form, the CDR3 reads TGTGCCAGCAGTCAAATCCAGCCCCAGCATTTT.

The DNA of the CDR3 is TGTGCCAGTAGTATCGCCCCAGGGAGGTTCAACGAGCAGTACTTC. The encoded protein is CASSIAPGRFNEQYF. The chain recombines TRBV19 with TRBJ2-7; D possibly corresponds to TRBD2 (6 bases). Germline loops: CDR1 LNHDA, CDR2 SQIVND (reference sequence). The CDR3 runs 15 residues. The V end lost 3 bases, the J end lost 5 bases, and 17 bases lay between the germline ends.

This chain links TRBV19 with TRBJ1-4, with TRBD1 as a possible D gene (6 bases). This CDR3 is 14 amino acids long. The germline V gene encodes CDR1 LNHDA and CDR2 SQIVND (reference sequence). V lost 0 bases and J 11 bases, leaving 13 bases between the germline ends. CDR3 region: CASSIEPTTGKLFF. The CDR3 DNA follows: TGTGCCAGTAGTATAGAACCTACCACAGGGAAACTGTTTTTT.

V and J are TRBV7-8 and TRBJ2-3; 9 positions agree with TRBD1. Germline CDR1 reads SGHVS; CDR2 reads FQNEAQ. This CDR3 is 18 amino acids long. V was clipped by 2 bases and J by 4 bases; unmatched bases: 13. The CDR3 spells CASSLIIFLQGAADTQYF. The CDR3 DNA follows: TGTGCCAGCAGCTTAATAATTTTCCTACAGGGGGCCGCAGATACGCAGTATTTT. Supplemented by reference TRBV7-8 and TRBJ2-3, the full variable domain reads GAGVSQSPRYKVAKRGQDVALRCDPISGHVSLFWYQQALGQGPEFLTYFQNEAQLDKSGLPSDRFFAERPEGSVSTLKIQRTQQEDSAVYLCASSLIIFLQGAADTQYFGPGTRLTVL.

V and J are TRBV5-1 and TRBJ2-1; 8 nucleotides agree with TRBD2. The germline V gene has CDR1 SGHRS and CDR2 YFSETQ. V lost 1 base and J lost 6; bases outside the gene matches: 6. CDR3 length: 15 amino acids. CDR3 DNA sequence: TGCGCCAGCAGCTTGCAGCCGGGAGGGGCCAATGAGCAGTTCTTC. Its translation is CASSLQPGGANEQFF.

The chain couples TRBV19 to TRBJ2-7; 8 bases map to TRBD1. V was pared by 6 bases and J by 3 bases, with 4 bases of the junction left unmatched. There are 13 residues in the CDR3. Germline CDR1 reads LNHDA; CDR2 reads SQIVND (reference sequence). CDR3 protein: CASRVTGGYEQYF. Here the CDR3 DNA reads TGTGCCAGTAGGGTCACAGGGGGCTACGAGCAGTACTTC.

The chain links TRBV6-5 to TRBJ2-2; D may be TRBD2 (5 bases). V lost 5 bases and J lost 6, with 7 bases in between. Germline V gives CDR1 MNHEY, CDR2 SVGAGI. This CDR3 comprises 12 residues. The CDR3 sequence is CASSRLSGELFF. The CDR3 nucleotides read TGTGCCAGCAGTCGACTATCCGGGGAGCTGTTTTTT.

CDR3 DNA sequence: TGTGCCAGCAGTTACAACGGAGCTAGCAGCAATGAGCAGTTCTTC. It encodes CASSYNGASSNEQFF. V gene TRBV6-5 combines with J gene TRBJ2-1; possible D gene TRBD2, 5 bases. Germline V gene data show CDR1 as MNHEY and CDR2 as SVGAGI. V was shortened by 2 bases and J by 6 bases, with 14 bases between the two germline ends. The CDR3 is 15 residues long.

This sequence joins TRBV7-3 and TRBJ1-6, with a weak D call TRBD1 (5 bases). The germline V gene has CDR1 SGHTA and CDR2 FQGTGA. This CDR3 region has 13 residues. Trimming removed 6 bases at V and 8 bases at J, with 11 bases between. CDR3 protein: CASRSQGDSPLHF. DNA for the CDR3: TGTGCCAGCAGGTCTCAGGGTGATTCACCCCTCCACTTT.

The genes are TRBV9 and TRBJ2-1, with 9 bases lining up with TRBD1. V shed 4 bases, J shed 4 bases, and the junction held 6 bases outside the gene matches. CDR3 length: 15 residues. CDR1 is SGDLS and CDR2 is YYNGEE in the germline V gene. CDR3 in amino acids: CASSSTGGGYNEQFF. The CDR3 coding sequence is TGTGCCAGCAGCTCCACAGGGGGCGGGTACAATGAGCAGTTCTTC.

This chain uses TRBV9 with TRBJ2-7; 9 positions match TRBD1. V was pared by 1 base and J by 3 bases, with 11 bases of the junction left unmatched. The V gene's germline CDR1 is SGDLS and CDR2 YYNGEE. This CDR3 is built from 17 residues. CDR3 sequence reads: CASSVNHRTGDIYEQYF. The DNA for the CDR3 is TGTGCCAGCAGCGTAAATCATAGGACAGGGGATATCTACGAGCAGTACTTC. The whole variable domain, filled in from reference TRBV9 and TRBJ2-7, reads DSGVTQTPKHLITATGQRVTLRCSPRSGDLSVYWYQQSLDQGLQFLIQYYNGEERAKGNILERFSAQQFPDLHSELNLSSLELGDSALYFCASSVNHRTGDIYEQYFGPGTRLTVT.

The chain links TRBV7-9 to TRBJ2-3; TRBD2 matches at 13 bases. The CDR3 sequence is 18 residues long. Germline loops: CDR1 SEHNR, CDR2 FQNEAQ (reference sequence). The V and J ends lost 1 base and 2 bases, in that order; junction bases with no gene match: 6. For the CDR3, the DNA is TGTGCCAGCAGCTTAGGACCGGGACTAGCGGGAATCACAGATACGCAGTATTTT. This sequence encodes CASSLGPGLAGITDTQYF.

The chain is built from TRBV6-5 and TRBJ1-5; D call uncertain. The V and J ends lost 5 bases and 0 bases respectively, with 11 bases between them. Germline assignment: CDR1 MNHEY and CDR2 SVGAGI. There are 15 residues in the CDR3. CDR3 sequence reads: CASSPPGDSNQPQHF. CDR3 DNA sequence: TGTGCCAGCAGTCCCCCCGGGGATAGCAATCAGCCCCAGCATTTT.

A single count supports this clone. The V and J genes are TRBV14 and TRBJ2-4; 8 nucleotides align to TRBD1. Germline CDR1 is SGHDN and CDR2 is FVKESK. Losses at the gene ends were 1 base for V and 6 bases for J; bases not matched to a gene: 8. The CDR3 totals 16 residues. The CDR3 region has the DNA TGTGCCAGCAGCCAAGGCGCCAGGGGGCTTGGAAACATTCAGTACTTC. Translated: CASSQGARGLGNIQYF.

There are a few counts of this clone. The CDR3 coding sequence is TGTGCCAGCACGAATCTTCTAGGGGATTCCTACAATGAGCAGTTCTTC. Translated: CASTNLLGDSYNEQFF. V is TRBV9 and J is TRBJ2-1; maybe TRBD1 (5 bases). The V and J ends lost 6 bases and 1 base respectively, with 17 bases between them. Germline CDR1 and CDR2: SGDLS and YYNGEE. CDR3 length: 16 amino acids.